This T cell receptor (beta chain) was found in a study of Ad26.COV2.S vaccination and SARS-CoV-2 variants. Study-wide findings and caveats: Non-spike TCR breadth was similar in vaccine and placebo recipients. The analyses of TCR breadth and depth may have understated the size of total T cell responses. After vaccination, substantial breadth of spike-specific CD8+ and CD4+ responses was reported. Spike-specific TCR breadth was greater after Ad26.COV2.S than placebo.

The CDR3 extends over 18 amino acids. Per germline, CDR1 KGHDR and CDR2 SFDVKD. V dropped 8 bases and J dropped 0 bases, with 22 bases sitting between them. Some clones are missing from TCRdb's copy, which holds only in-frame ones; the method was immunoSEQ multiplex PCR. The sample lists about 100,000 clones; around 81% were seen once. About this clone itself: Its matching antigen is unknown.

The origin of this receptor is a human donor who had recovered from COVID-19. The rearrangement links TRBV24-1 to TRBJ1-5; perhaps TRBD1 as D (5 bases). The sample consisted of peripheral blood, taken after recovery from COVID-19. CDR3 region: CATIQEVRAVYSNQPQHF. The CDR3 nucleotides read TGTGCCACCATACAGGAGGTCAGGGCGGTATATAGCAATCAGCCCCAGCATTTT.